The present entry profiles one T cell receptor (beta chain) with its context. This CDR3 comprises 13 residues. V gave up 0 bases and J gave up 2 bases, with 4 bases separating them. Looked up from germline, CDR1 is LNHNV and CDR2 is YYDKDF (reference sequence). Libraries were prepared by immunoSEQ multiplex PCR; TCRdb keeps only in-frame clonotypes and omits some of them. The sample includes approximately 87,000 clones, 90% to 95% of them seen just once. This entry belongs to a study of technical replicates of blood from several donors. The specimen sequenced was T cells isolated from PBMCs. This sequence was found in a human donor in good health. This chain connects TRBV15 to TRBJ1-2; D uncertain. CDR3 in DNA: TGTGCCACCAGCAGAGACATCAACTATGGCTACACCTTC. Amino acids: CATSRDINYGYTF.